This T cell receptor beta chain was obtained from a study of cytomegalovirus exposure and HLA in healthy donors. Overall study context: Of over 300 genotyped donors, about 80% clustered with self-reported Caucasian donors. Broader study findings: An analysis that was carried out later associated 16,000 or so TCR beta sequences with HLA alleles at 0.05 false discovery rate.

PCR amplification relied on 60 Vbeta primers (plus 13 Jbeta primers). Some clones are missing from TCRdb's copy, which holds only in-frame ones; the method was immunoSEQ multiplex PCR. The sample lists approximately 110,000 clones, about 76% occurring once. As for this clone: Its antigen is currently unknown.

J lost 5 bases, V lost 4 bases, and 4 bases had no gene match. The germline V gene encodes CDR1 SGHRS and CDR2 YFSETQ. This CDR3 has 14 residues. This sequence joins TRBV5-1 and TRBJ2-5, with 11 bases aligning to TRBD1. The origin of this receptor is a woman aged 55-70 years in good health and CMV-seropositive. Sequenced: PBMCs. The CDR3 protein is CASSHGTGGETQYF. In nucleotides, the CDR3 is TGCGCCAGCAGCCATGGGACAGGGGGTGAGACCCAGTACTTC.